These 9 T cell receptor beta chains came from one sample sequenced in a study of blood T cells in healthy people across ages. Through a sample-barcoded 5' primer and a J-beta primer mix, a second PCR was run for about 6 to 12 cycles. TCRdb passed the 5' RACE reads through MiXCR, listing each CDR3 protein once. The sample includes over 500,000 distinct CDR3 sequences, about 50% seen only once; the top ten take roughly 13%. The sequenced sample consisted of blood. The source of these receptors is a woman older than 75 in good health.

This clonotype was found many times. The J gene is TRBJ2-7, the V gene TRBV6-6; 9 bases fit TRBD2. The junction had 10 bases not matched to a gene; V was cut back by 8 bases and J by 5 bases. Germline-derived CDR1 and CDR2 are MNHNY and SVGAGI (reference sequence). The CDR3 consists of 14 residues. The CDR3 is CASDPGTSRHEQYF. The CDR3 DNA is TGTGCCAGCGATCCCGGGACTAGCAGACACGAGCAGTACTTC.

V gene TRBV3-1 combines with J gene TRBJ1-1, with D uncertain. Germline V gives CDR1 LGHDT, CDR2 YNNKEL (reference sequence). The ends were cut back, 2 bases at V and 11 bases at J, with 15 bases in the middle. The CDR3 covers 13 residues. This CDR3 reads CASSQSPGTAAFF. Here the CDR3 DNA reads TGTGCCAGCAGCCAATCTCCGGGCACGGCGGCTTTCTTT.

This clonotype was recorded at least ten times. This rearrangement joins TRBV6-5 to TRBJ2-5, with 8 bases aligning to TRBD2. The CDR3 loop spans 12 amino acids. J was trimmed by 10 bases and V by 10 bases; bases with no gene match: 11. CDR1 is MNHEY and CDR2 is SVGAGI in the germline V gene. In nucleotides, the CDR3 is TGTGCCACGGCCGGGGCCGGGACTAGCCAGTACTTC. Its translation is CATAGAGTSQYF.

V is TRBV5-1 and J is TRBJ2-1, with a possible D match to TRBD1 (6 bases). This CDR3 region has 15 residues. V was trimmed by 3 bases and J by 10 bases, leaving 20 bases between them. Germline V lookup: CDR1 SGHRS, CDR2 YFSETQ. The CDR3 loop reads CASSSIQPGAVEQFF. CDR3 bases: TGCGCCAGCAGCTCCATCCAGCCAGGGGCCGTGGAGCAGTTCTTC. Combining the CDR3 with reference TRBV5-1 and TRBJ2-1 gives the whole variable domain KAGVTQTPRYLIKTRGQQVTLSCSPISGHRSVSWYQQTPGQGLQFLFEYFSETQRNKGNFPGRFSGRQFSNSRSEMNVSTLELGDSALYLCASSSIQPGAVEQFFGPGTRLTVL.

This clonotype was found many times. The rearrangement joins TRBV30 to TRBJ2-6; the D gene could be TRBD1 or TRBD2 (5 bases each). Trimming removed 7 bases at V and 4 bases at J, with 11 bases between. Germline loops: CDR1 GTSNPN, CDR2 SVGIG (reference sequence). This CDR3 contains 13 residues. The CDR3 DNA follows: TGTGCCTCTCAGGGAGTCGGGGCCAACGTCCTGACTTTC. It translates to CASQGVGANVLTF.

This chain joins TRBV7-9 and TRBJ2-1; 7 nucleotides agree with TRBD2. Looked up from germline, CDR1 is SEHNR and CDR2 is FQNEAQ (reference sequence). CDR3 length equals 16 residues. With 3 bases clipped from V and 3 bases from J, the junction kept 8 bases outside the gene matches. The CDR3 coding sequence is TGTGCCAGCAGCTTGGTGGCGGGAGCAAACTACAATGAGCAGTTCTTC. As protein: CASSLVAGANYNEQFF.

This clonotype was recorded once. This chain links TRBV30 with TRBJ2-1; 9 bases are shared with TRBD2. The germline gives CDR1 GTSNPN, CDR2 SVGIG (reference sequence). CDR3 length equals 14 residues. Losses at the gene ends were 2 bases for V and 5 bases for J; bases not matched to a gene: 4. The CDR3 region is CAWSSGGLHNEQFF. Written as DNA, the CDR3 is TGTGCCTGGAGTAGCGGGGGGTTACACAATGAGCAGTTCTTC.

The J gene is TRBJ1-6, the V gene TRBV12-3 or TRBV12-4; no clear D gene. V lost 8 bases to trimming and J lost 10 bases, with 12 bases between them. The CDR3 is 12 amino acids. CDR3 sequence (DNA): TGTGCCAGCCGCAGTATCCTCTCACCCCTCCACTTT. Encoded protein: CASRSILSPLHF.

CDR3 sequence: CSAEPLQGGSGYTF. Written as DNA, the CDR3 is TGCAGCGCAGAACCCCTACAGGGAGGAAGTGGCTACACCTTC. The chain joins TRBV29-1 to TRBJ1-2; possibly TRBD1 for D (6 bases). V was clipped by 7 bases and J by 7 bases, with 22 bases between them. The CDR3 contains 14 residues. The germline V gene encodes CDR1 SQVTM and CDR2 ANQGSEA. Supplemented by reference TRBV29-1 and TRBJ1-2, the full variable domain reads SAVISQKPSRDICQRGTSLTIQCQVDSQVTMMFWYRQQPGQSLTLIATANQGSEATYESGFVIDKFPISRPNLTFSTLTVSNMSPEDSSIYLCSAEPLQGGSGYTFGSGTRLTVV.